This TCR beta chain was documented in a study of tumor-infiltrating lymphocytes in primary liver carcinoma. Study as a whole: Male and female patients aged 30 to 69 years made up the cohort. Read depth, roughly 3.65 to 7.5 million productive TCRbeta reads, did not differ significantly between tissues. Study-level points and caveats: Tumor-adjacent and tumor-blood pairs shared a smaller degree of overlap than tumor region pairs. It was in tumors, not blood, that the top-250-clone fraction was significantly higher (p = 0.039).

The source material, roughly 20-31 mg of unsorted bulk tissue, was used to co-extract RNA and DNA. TCR beta cDNA was made from 500 ng total RNA with a constant-region primer. Three nested multiplex PCR rounds, a slightly modified ARM-PCR method, built the TCR beta libraries. Each of the first two PCR rounds ran approximately 11 cycles with TRBV1-TRBV30 forward and C-beta reverse primers. Using its own MiXCR run on the multiplex PCR reads, TCRdb lists one record per CDR3 protein. Among over 100,000 distinct CDR3 sequences listed, 65% to 75% were seen once. Trimming left V 7 bases short and J 3 bases short, with 16 bases between. Germline V lookup: CDR1 GTSNPN, CDR2 SVGIG (reference sequence). The CDR3 has 13 residues. The count of this clonotype is one. The antigen is not known. A much larger clone differs by one base, so this may be a read error.

This chain joins TRBV30 and TRBJ2-7, with D maybe TRBD2 (6 bases). This TCR was recovered from a woman in her sixties or seventies with primary liver carcinoma and hepatitis B virus infection. The specimen sequenced was tumor-adjacent normal liver tissue. CDR3 protein: CASGGELFYEQYF. CDR3 in DNA: TGTGCCTCCGGGGGTGAATTATTCTACGAGCAGTACTTC. The full variable domain, its missing parts supplied by reference TRBV30 and TRBJ2-7, is SQTIHQWPATLVQPVGSPLSLECTVEGTSNPNLYWYRQAAGRGLQLLFYSVGIGQISSEVPQNLSASRPQDRQFILSSKKLLLSDSGFYLCASGGELFYEQYFGPGTRLTVT.